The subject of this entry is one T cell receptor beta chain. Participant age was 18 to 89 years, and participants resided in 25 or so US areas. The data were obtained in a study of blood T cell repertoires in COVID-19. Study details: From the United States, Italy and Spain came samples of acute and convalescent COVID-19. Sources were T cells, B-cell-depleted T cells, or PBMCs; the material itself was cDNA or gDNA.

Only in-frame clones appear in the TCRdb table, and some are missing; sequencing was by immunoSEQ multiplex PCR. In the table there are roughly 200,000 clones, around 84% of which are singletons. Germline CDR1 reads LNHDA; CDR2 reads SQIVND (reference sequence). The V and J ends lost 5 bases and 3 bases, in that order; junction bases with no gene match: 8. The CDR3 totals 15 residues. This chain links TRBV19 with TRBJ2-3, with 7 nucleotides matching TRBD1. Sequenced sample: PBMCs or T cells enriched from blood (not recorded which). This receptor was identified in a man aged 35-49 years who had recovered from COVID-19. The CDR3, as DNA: TGTGCCAGTAGTGTCCGGGACAGAGGAACAGATACGCAGTATTTT. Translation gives CASSVRDRGTDTQYF.